What follows describes a single TCR beta chain. No cognate antigen has been identified for it. Qualities for individual bases were not recorded, and no much larger clone is one base off. The data derive from a study of T cell responses to AZD1222 COVID-19 vaccine listed by TCRdb under 2021. For the study in its entirety: A total of more than 230 trial participants underwent TCR sequencing, of whom under 220 had received two doses of AZD1222 and about 25 had received two doses of the MenACWY control vaccine. Trial participants were enrolled by age into 18-55, 56-69 and 70-plus year subgroups, with around 150, 28 and 57 TCR-sequenced participants respectively. Results and caveats for the whole study, not just this receptor: In the small 56-69-year group, the increase in depth fell short of significance, most likely because of low power. CD4 TCRs associated with the vaccine covered the entire spike protein, and the dominant responses were in regions 160-218 and 743-854. Conclusions about previously exposed vaccinees are limited because only six or seven AZD1222 recipients were SARS-CoV-2 seropositive at baseline. Epitopes outside the regions mutated in the B.1.351 and B.1.1.7 variants were reportedly recognized by nearly half of the unique spike-specific TCRs. Participants were mostly white British and included more females than males, and it was suggested by the authors that clonal diversity may have been underestimated. Because no day 14 peak-response samples were available, the repertoires could be characterized only after the peak T cell response. After two AZD1222 doses, spike-specific TCR breadth and depth were significantly higher than at day 0 and than in MenACWY recipients.

The germline V gene supplies CDR1 MNHEY and CDR2 SVGAGI. Germline trimming: 5 bases from V, 7 bases from J; junction bases outside gene matches: 9. The CDR3 goes from the cysteine to the phenylalanine over 14 residues. Kept here is only the CDR3 DNA, which spans 42 bases and is read in frame from base 1. The CDR3 regions of human TCRbeta chains were analyzed by immunosequencing. The original pipeline was this. Repertoire TCRs were matched against a reference library of SARS-CoV-2-specific TCRs generated with the MIRA antigen-specificity platform. Breadth was defined as the fraction of unique TCRs that were SARS-CoV-2-associated, and depth was defined as the fraction of total T cells that were SARS-CoV-2-associated. Using the MIRA data, every spike-specific TCR was mapped to the spike region that the TCR reacted to and assigned to either a CD4 or a CD8 class. Log10-transformed breadth and depth values were compared by one-way ANOVA with Sidak's multiple comparisons tests. Sourced from immuneACCESS, this table was stored by TCRdb with only in-frame sequences that have V and J called. A share of the clones is absent; for the studies checked, an unresolved V gene accounts for under half, and the remainder has no known explanation. That table supplies the V and J calls and clone size; D and trimming were determined from the DNA. Across this sample there are 120,000 to 150,000 clones, with roughly 88% seen only once. The ten largest clones represent more than 3% of the sample.

The time point label of this sample denotes: baseline before first vaccination. In light of the paper, this sample's treatment or condition label describes: meningococcal conjugate vaccine given as trial control. Samples from vaccinated people were obtained from the UK trials COV001 and COV002, which included a single-blind randomized controlled phase 2/3 trial of AZD1222 (ChAdOx1 nCoV-19) in healthy adults. Trial participant PBMC samples were collected at day 0 and day 28 after the second dose for TCRbeta chain sequencing. Sequenced material: peripheral blood, taken on day 0 of MenACWY control vaccination. This TCR derives from an adult in good health. The rearrangement combines TRBV6-5 with TRBJ2-7; 9 bases in the middle match TRBD1. In nucleotides, the sequence is TGTGCCAGCAGTCGGCGGGACAGGGCTAGGGAGCAGTACTTC. It encodes CASSRRDRAREQYF.